These T cell receptor beta chains were read from a single sample in a study of T cells in localized non-small cell lung cancer. Clones were sequenced by immunoSEQ multiplex PCR, and TCRdb holds only the in-frame ones, with some missing. The table includes roughly 25,000 clones, approximately 83% detected once. The material sequenced was PBMCs, taken before any cancer treatment. The receptors here all came from a man between 40 and 69 years old with stage II lung adenocarcinoma. The CDR3 runs from the conserved cysteine through the conserved F or W. The D gene is left open where the match is weak. Clone size is stated in some rows and not others, as once, few, many or a class when expanded.

>14|.|TRBV15|.|TRBJ2-5
TGTGCCACCAGCAGAGATAATTTCGGGGAGACCCAGTACTTC
CATSRDNFGETQYF
>13|.|TRBV11-2|.|TRBJ1-1
TGTGCCAGCAGCTTATGGAAGGGCGCTGAAGCTTTCTTT
CASSLWKGAEAFF
>15|.|TRBV6-1|TRBD2|TRBJ2-1
TGTGCCAGCAACTCTCTAGCGGGAGGGCCGGGGGTGCAGTTCTTC
CASNSLAGGPGVQFF
>13|.|TRBV6-6|.|TRBJ2-5
TGTGCCAGCATTTTAGACAGCCAAGAGACCCAGTACTTC
CASILDSQETQYF
>19|.|TRBV11-3|TRBD2|TRBJ2-7
TGTGCCAGCAGCTTAGATCTCCAGATGGGAGGGGTCGGAGGCTACGAGCAGTACTTC
CASSLDLQMGGVGGYEQYF
>14|.|TRBV6-6|TRBD1|TRBJ1-4
TGTGCCAGCAATACACAGGGGGGTAATGAAAAACTGTTTTTT
CASNTQGGNEKLFF
>13|.|TRBV18|.|TRBJ1-1
TGTGCCAGCTCACCGCAGGGGAACACTGAAGCTTTCTTT
CASSPQGNTEAFF
>14|.|TRBV9|.|TRBJ1-1
TGTGCCAGCAGCGTAGCTGGAGGGTACACTGAAGCTTTCTTT
CASSVAGGYTEAFF
>15|.|TRBV11-2|TRBD1|TRBJ2-7
TGTGCCAGCAGCCGACAGGGGGTAGGGTCCTACGAGCAGTACTTC
CASSRQGVGSYEQYF
>14|.|TRBV30|.|TRBJ2-2
TGTGCCTGGAGTAGGGGGAGGAGCACCGGGGAGCTGTTTTTT
CAWSRGRSTGELFF
>15|.|TRBV27|TRBD2|TRBJ2-7
TGTGCCACCCGACTAGCGGGAGCGGTGTCCTACGAGCAGTACTTC
CATRLAGAVSYEQYF
>15|.|TRBV6-1|.|TRBJ1-2
TGTGCCGGGGGGGGTCGGACATCTTCTAACTATGGCTACACCTTC
CAGGGRTSSNYGYTF
>16|.|TRBV5-1|.|TRBJ2-5
TGCGCCAGCAGCTTGGCAGGGCTAGGGTTCGGAGAGACCCAGTACTTC
CASSLAGLGFGETQYF
>17|.|TRBV27|.|TRBJ2-7
TGTGCCAGCAGTACTATATCCGGCCAGGGTAGCTCCTACGAGCAGTACTTC
CASSTISGQGSSYEQYF
>15|.|TRBV5-1|.|TRBJ2-1
TGCGCCAGCAGCTTGGGCGGGGAAACCTACAATGAGCAGTTCTTC
CASSLGGETYNEQFF
>15|few|TRBV5-1|TRBD1|TRBJ1-5
TGCGCCAGCAGCTTGGGACAGGGGAGTCTTCAGCCCCAGCATTTT
CASSLGQGSLQPQHF
>11|few|TRBV14|.|TRBJ1-2
TGTGCCAGCAGCCAGGGATATGGCTACACCTTC
CASSQGYGYTF
>15|.|TRBV2|.|TRBJ1-5
TGTGCCAGCATGAGGGAGGGACACATCAATCAGCCCCAGCATTTT
CASMREGHINQPQHF
>16|.|TRBV15|.|TRBJ1-3
TGTGCCACCAGCAGACTCCGAGCGGGGGCGGCGGACACCATATATTTT
CATSRLRAGAADTIYF
>13|.|TRBV27|.|TRBJ2-7
TGTGCCAGCAGTTTAACAGGGTACTACGAGCAGTACTTC
CASSLTGYYEQYF
>16|.|TRBV18|TRBD1|TRBJ2-7
TGTGCCAGCTCACCGCCGGTGGGGACAGGGCTATACGAGCAGTACTTC
CASSPPVGTGLYEQYF
>16|.|TRBV9|.|TRBJ2-4
TGTGCCAGCAGCGTCGGGACCCCAGTCGGTAAAAACATTCAGTACTTC
CASSVGTPVGKNIQYF
>18|.|TRBV7-8|TRBD2|TRBJ2-5
TGTGCCAGCAGCTTACCCAGGGGATCTAGCGGGAGGGCGGGGACCCAGTACTTC
CASSLPRGSSGRAGTQYF
>14|.|TRBV5-1|.|TRBJ2-5
TGCGCCAGCATCGGGCGGCCGGGGGAAGAGACCCAGTACTTC
CASIGRPGEETQYF
>16|once|TRBV6-5|.|TRBJ2-3
TGTGCCAGCAGTTTCACCCATCCCGGGGGAACAGATACGCAGTATTTT
CASSFTHPGGTDTQYF
>15|.|TRBV4-2|.|TRBJ1-2
TGTGCCAGCAGCCAAACCCCCGGAGGGGGCTATGGCTACACCTTC
CASSQTPGGGYGYTF
>16|few|TRBV7-9|TRBD2|TRBJ2-3
TGTGCCAGCAGTTTGACTAGCGGGGGGATCACAGATACGCAGTATTTT
CASSLTSGGITDTQYF
>15|.|TRBV6-5|.|TRBJ1-4
TGTGCCAGCAGTTACAGGAGGGGGTTTGGAGAAAAACTGTTTTTT
CASSYRRGFGEKLFF
>13|.|TRBV10-3|TRBD1|TRBJ2-5
TGTGCCATCAGTACAGGGGCCCAAGAGACCCAGTACTTC
CAISTGAQETQYF
>15|.|TRBV5-6|TRBD1|TRBJ1-2
TGTGCCAGCTGCCAAGGGACAGTTGGTTCGCGGGGCTACACCTTC
CASCQGTVGSRGYTF
>14|.|TRBV6-5|.|TRBJ1-1
TGTGCCAGCAGTTCTGGACGGCCGAACACTGAAGCTTTCTTT
CASSSGRPNTEAFF
>12|.|TRBV7-8|.|TRBJ1-5
TGTGCCAGCAGCTTAGTCGCCCAGCCCCAGCATTTT
CASSLVAQPQHF
>12|.|TRBV18|.|TRBJ1-1
TGTGCCAGCTCAGGGTCAAACACTGAAGCTTTCTTT
CASSGSNTEAFF
>17|.|TRBV4-1|.|TRBJ2-2
TGCGCCAGCAGCCAAGGGCGGTTAGGAGGGCTGGACGGGGAGCTGTTTTTT
CASSQGRLGGLDGELFF
>14|.|TRBV5-8|.|TRBJ2-6
TGTGCCAGCACCAGTGTCTCTGGGGCCAACGTCCTGACTTTC
CASTSVSGANVLTF
>13|.|TRBV6-5|.|TRBJ2-3
TGTGCCAGCAGACAAACGGCGGGAGATACGCAGTATTTT
CASRQTAGDTQYF
>13|.|TRBV11-1|.|TRBJ1-2
TGTGCCAGCAGGATAGACAAGAACTATGGCTACACCTTC
CASRIDKNYGYTF
>15|once|TRBV4-2|.|TRBJ1-5
TGTGCCAGCAGCCAAGATAAGGCAGGGAATCAGCCCCAGCATTTT
CASSQDKAGNQPQHF
>11|few|TRBV6-5|.|TRBJ1-2
TGTGCCAGCGGGGACATCTATGGCTACACCTTC
CASGDIYGYTF
>16|few|TRBV5-1|.|TRBJ1-1
TGCGCCAGCAGCCAACTCGGCGGGCAATCGAACACTGAAGCTTTCTTT
CASSQLGGQSNTEAFF
>16|.|TRBV10-3|.|TRBJ2-3
TGTGCCATCAGTGGAGTGGGGGACGGTTACACAGATACGCAGTATTTT
CAISGVGDGYTDTQYF
>13|few|TRBV11-2|.|TRBJ1-2
TGTGCCAGCAGCTTAGGGCCGATCTATGGCTACACCTTC
CASSLGPIYGYTF
>12|.|TRBV18|.|TRBJ1-1
TGTGCCAGCTCACCAGAGGACACTGAAGCTTTCTTT
CASSPEDTEAFF
>14|.|TRBV7-2|.|TRBJ1-2
TGTGCCAGCAGCCCCCAGGACGGGTTCTATGGCTACACCTTC
CASSPQDGFYGYTF
>18|few|TRBV7-3|TRBD2|TRBJ2-6
TGTGCCAGCAGCCGGGGGGTCGGCCCGAGCTCTGGGGCCAACGTCCTGACTTTC
CASSRGVGPSSGANVLTF
>15|.|TRBV7-3|.|TRBJ2-1
TGTGCCAGCAGCTTAACGATAAGTGTCGGGAATGAGCAGTTCTTC
CASSLTISVGNEQFF
>18|once|TRBV19|TRBD1|TRBJ1-1
TGTGCCAGTACTTCCCATTCAATGGGACAGGGGCGACGGGCAGAAGCTTTCTTT
CASTSHSMGQGRRAEAFF
>15|few|TRBV7-9|.|TRBJ1-4
TGTGCCAGCAGCGGCCCCAGGGTTCCTAATGAAAAACTGTTTTTT
CASSGPRVPNEKLFF
>12|few|TRBV6-1|.|TRBJ1-1
TGTGCCAGCAGTGAAGGGTGGACTGAAGCTTTCTTT
CASSEGWTEAFF
>13|.|TRBV29-1|.|TRBJ2-7
TGCAGCGTTGAAGAGTCGGCCTCCTACGAGCAGTACTTC
CSVEESASYEQYF
>15|.|TRBV6-1|TRBD1|TRBJ1-2
TGTGCCAGCACCGAGAGAGACAGGGCGAACTATGGCTACACCTTC
CASTERDRANYGYTF
>13|.|TRBV2|.|TRBJ2-7
TGTGCCAGCAGTGTAAGGCAGAAGTACGAGCAGTACTTC
CASSVRQKYEQYF
>16|.|TRBV4-2|.|TRBJ2-1
TGTACCAGCAGCCAAGATCAGGCAAGCTCCTACAATGAGCAGTTCTTC
CTSSQDQASSYNEQFF